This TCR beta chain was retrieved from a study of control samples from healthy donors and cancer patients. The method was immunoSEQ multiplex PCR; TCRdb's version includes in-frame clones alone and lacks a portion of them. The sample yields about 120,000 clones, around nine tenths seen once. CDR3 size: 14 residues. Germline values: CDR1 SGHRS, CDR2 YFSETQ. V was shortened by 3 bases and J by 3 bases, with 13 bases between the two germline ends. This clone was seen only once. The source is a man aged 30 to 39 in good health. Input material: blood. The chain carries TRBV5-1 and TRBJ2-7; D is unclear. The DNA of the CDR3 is TGCGCCAGCAGCTCCGGACCCCCACTCTACGAGCAGTACTTC. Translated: CASSSGPPLYEQYF.